This record concerns one T cell receptor beta chain sequence. Its cognate antigen is unknown. This record belongs to a study of cytomegalovirus exposure and HLA in healthy donors. The length of the CDR3 is 13 residues. Looked up from germline, CDR1 is SGHRS and CDR2 is YFSETQ. Trimming stripped 1 base from V and 3 bases from J, with 7 bases between. This PCR relied on a set of 60 Vbeta primers and 13 Jbeta primers. In the authors' methods: It was a later analysis that counted tens of millions of unique TCR beta chains, of which roughly 11 million were shared. Using immunoSEQ multiplex PCR, the repertoire was profiled, and TCRdb retains in-frame clones only, with some absent. The DNA was the basis for D and trimming; V, J and clone size are from that table. The sample lists roughly 150,000 clones; 70% to 85% were seen once. Among the donors, all were healthy bone marrow donors. Study-wide points: In a later analysis, donors in an Asian-associated ancestry cluster reportedly had fewer N-insertions in productive TCRs than the cohort mean. The sole available immune exposure information was CMV serostatus.

Sequencing used PBMCs. The V call is TRBV5-1, the J call TRBJ1-1, with D possibly TRBD1 on 5 matching bases. The receptor comes from a woman aged 50 to 60 in good health and CMV-seropositive. The DNA of the CDR3 is TGCGCCAGCAGCTTGTCGGGGGACACTGAAGCTTTCTTT. It codes for CASSLSGDTEAFF. Supplemented by reference TRBV5-1 and TRBJ1-1, the full variable domain reads KAGVTQTPRYLIKTRGQQVTLSCSPISGHRSVSWYQQTPGQGLQFLFEYFSETQRNKGNFPGRFSGRQFSNSRSEMNVSTLELGDSALYLCASSLSGDTEAFFGQGTRLTVV.